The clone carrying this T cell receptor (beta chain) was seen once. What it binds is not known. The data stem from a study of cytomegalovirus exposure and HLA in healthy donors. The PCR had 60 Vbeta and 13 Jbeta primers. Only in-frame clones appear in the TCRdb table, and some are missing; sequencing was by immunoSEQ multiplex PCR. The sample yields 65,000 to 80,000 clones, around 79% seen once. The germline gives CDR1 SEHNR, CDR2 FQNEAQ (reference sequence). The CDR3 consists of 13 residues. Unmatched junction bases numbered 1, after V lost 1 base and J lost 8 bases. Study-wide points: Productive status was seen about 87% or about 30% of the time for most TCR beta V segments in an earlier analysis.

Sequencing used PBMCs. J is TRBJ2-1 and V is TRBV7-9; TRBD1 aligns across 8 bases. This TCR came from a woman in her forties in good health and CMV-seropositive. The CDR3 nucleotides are TGTGCCAGCAGCTTAGGACAGGGGTATGAGCAGTTCTTC. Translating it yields CASSLGQGYEQFF.